Below are 27 T cell receptor beta chains sequenced from a single sample in a study of vaccination effects on CD4 cells after COVID-19. The data were produced by immunoSEQ multiplex PCR, yet TCRdb's version contains in-frame clones alone and is incomplete. The sample has roughly 59,000 clones, about 73% seen once. Their specific antigens are unknown. Viral peptide pools were used in the ViraFEST assay to expand antigen-specific CD4+ T cells, and sequencing came afterward. Following a roughly eleven-day culture, CD4+ T cells were purified. All participants had two doses of either the BNT162b2 or mRNA-1273 vaccine. Specimen: CD4+ T cells from PBMCs cultured with HCoV-OC43 spike peptides, collected after COVID-19 vaccination. Subset defined: HCoV-OC43 spike overlapping peptide pool stimulation. The receptors here all came from a human donor who received a COVID-19 vaccine.

The chain combines TRBV11-3 with TRBJ1-2; tentatively, D is TRBD1 (5 bases). V was cut by 4 bases and J by 2 bases, with 11 bases left in between. CDR3 length: 14 residues. Germline V gene lookup returns CDR1 SGHNT and CDR2 YENEEA. In DNA, the CDR3 is TGTGCCAGCAGCTCCGAGGGGACCAACTATGGCTACACCTTC. The encoded protein is CASSSEGTNYGYTF.

This clone was picked up one time. The rearrangement links TRBV5-1 to TRBJ2-3; 11 bases match TRBD2. CDR3 length: 15 residues. The germline gives CDR1 SGHRS, CDR2 YFSETQ. The trim removed 2 bases at V and 4 bases at J, leaving 3 bases unmatched. CDR3 DNA sequence: TGCGCCAGCAGCTTAGTACTAGCGGGGGCAGATACGCAGTATTTT. Its protein product is CASSLVLAGADTQYF.

The chain combines TRBV9 with TRBJ2-3, with D perhaps TRBD1 or TRBD2 (5 bases each). The V and J ends lost 3 bases and 0 bases respectively, with 11 bases between them. This CDR3 region has 15 residues. From germline, CDR1 is SGDLS and CDR2 YYNGEE. The CDR3 region has the DNA TGTGCCAGCAGCGCGGGACCATACAGCACAGATACGCAGTATTTT. It translates to CASSAGPYSTDTQYF. Supplemented by reference TRBV9 and TRBJ2-3, the full variable domain reads DSGVTQTPKHLITATGQRVTLRCSPRSGDLSVYWYQQSLDQGLQFLIQYYNGEERAKGNILERFSAQQFPDLHSELNLSSLELGDSALYFCASSAGPYSTDTQYFGPGTRLTVL.

CDR3 sequence: CASSQSTPVYGYTF. The CDR3 region has the DNA TGCGCCAGCAGTCAATCGACTCCGGTGTATGGCTACACCTTC. This chain connects TRBV23-1 to TRBJ1-2; no clear D gene. TRBV23-1 is an open reading frame, and its role is uncertain. Trimming pared 0 bases from V and 5 bases from J, leaving 10 bases between. CDR3 size: 14 residues.

For the CDR3, the DNA is TGTGCCAGTAGACCTGGTGGGATGGGCAACGTCTATGGCTACACCTTC. Translating it yields CASRPGGMGNVYGYTF. The chain employs TRBV19 and TRBJ1-2; no clear D gene. The CDR3 totals 16 residues. Trimming stripped 6 bases from V and 4 bases from J, with 21 bases between. CDR1 is LNHDA, CDR2 SQIVND, per germline (reference sequence).

In this sample, this clone turned up once. V and J are TRBV19 and TRBJ1-4; unclear D gene. CDR1 is LNHDA and CDR2 is SQIVND in the germline V gene (reference sequence). The CDR3 totals 13 residues. V dropped 6 bases and J dropped 0 bases, with 5 bases sitting between them. CDR3 sequence reads: CASRGSTNEKLFF. CDR3 bases: TGTGCCAGTAGGGGTTCAACTAATGAAAAACTGTTTTTT.

The V call is TRBV15, the J call TRBJ2-5; D gene ambiguous. CDR3 length: 14 amino acids. Trimming shortened V by 1 base and J by 1 base, and 7 bases separated the two germline ends. CDR1 is LNHNV, CDR2 YYDKDF, per germline (reference sequence). DNA for the CDR3: TGTGCCACCAGCAGAGGGGCGCTCCAAGAGACCCAGTACTTC. Amino acids: CATSRGALQETQYF.

V is TRBV5-6 and J is TRBJ1-2, with 9 nucleotides matching TRBD1. The CDR3 loop spans 15 amino acids. The germline V gene encodes CDR1 SGHDT and CDR2 YYEEEE. V dropped 3 bases and J dropped 5; count of bases not matched to a gene: 8. As DNA, the CDR3 is TGTGCCAGCAGCTCCGGGACAGGGTTATGGTATGGCTACACCTTC. This codes for CASSSGTGLWYGYTF.

V is TRBV24-1 and J is TRBJ2-5; 8 bases agree with TRBD1. The CDR3 is 14 residues long. Germline V lookup: CDR1 KGHDR, CDR2 SFDVKD. The V gene end was trimmed by 2 bases and the J gene end by 5 bases; junction bases not matched to a gene: 3. Here the CDR3 DNA reads TGTGCCACCAGTGATTGGACAGGGCACGAGACCCAGTACTTC. Its translation: CATSDWTGHETQYF.

J is TRBJ2-7 and V is TRBV27; 11 nucleotides agree with TRBD1. The CDR3 sequence is 16 residues long. V trimming: 6 bases; J trimming: 2 bases; junction bases outside the gene matches: 9. Germline V lookup: CDR1 MNHEY, CDR2 SMNVEV (reference sequence). CDR3 bases: TGTGCCAGCAGGTCTAAAGCGGGACAGGGGGCCTACGAGCAGTACGTC. Residues: CASRSKAGQGAYEQYV.

The rearrangement joins TRBV27 to TRBJ1-1, with D unresolved. Germline assignment: CDR1 MNHEY and CDR2 SMNVEV (reference sequence). This CDR3 is built from 14 residues. V was shortened by 5 bases and J by 1 base, with 11 bases between the two germline ends. This CDR3 is CASSTTPWNTEAFF. CDR3 coding DNA: TGTGCCAGCAGTACAACGCCCTGGAACACTGAAGCTTTCTTT.

Here the CDR3 DNA reads TGCGCCAGCAGCCCTGGACAGGGAAGTTCGTGGGTGCGTGGCTACACCTTC. Translation: CASSPGQGSSWVRGYTF. The V gene is TRBV5-1, the J gene TRBJ1-2, with 8 bases aligning to TRBD1. Per germline, CDR1 SGHRS and CDR2 YFSETQ. Trimming cost V 4 bases and J 7 bases; bases outside gene matches: 18. CDR3 length equals 17 residues.

This clone occurred once. This chain connects TRBV6-4 to TRBJ1-2, with TRBD1 identical over 8 bases. From germline, CDR1 is MRHNA and CDR2 SNTAGT. With 3 bases clipped from V and 9 bases from J, the junction kept 9 bases outside the gene matches. This CDR3 is built from 14 residues. CDR3 amino acids: CASSEAGGNGRYTF. The CDR3 bases are TGTGCCAGCAGTGAGGCAGGGGGCAATGGGCGCTACACCTTC.

CDR3 protein: CASSPDYSTDTQYF. Here the CDR3 DNA reads TGTGCCAGCAGCCCGGACTATAGCACAGATACGCAGTATTTT. The J gene is TRBJ2-3, the V gene TRBV5-4, with D possibly being TRBD2 (6 bases). Germline V lookup: CDR1 SGHNT, CDR2 YYREEE (reference sequence). Trimming stripped 4 bases from V and 0 bases from J, with 9 bases between. The CDR3 length is 14 residues.

The chain employs TRBV6-6 and TRBJ1-6, with 9 bases that match TRBD1. The ends lost 3 bases at V and 10 bases at J; junction bases unmatched: 10. Germline CDR1 reads MNHNY; CDR2 reads SVGAGI (reference sequence). The CDR3 length is 16 residues. CDR3 nucleotides: TGTGCCAGCAGTTATGGCACAGGGGGCCAGAAATCACCCCTCCACTTT. Translation gives CASSYGTGGQKSPLHF.

The chain is built from TRBV14 and TRBJ2-2; D is tentatively TRBD1 or TRBD2 (7 bases each). The CDR3 runs 19 residues. V was clipped by 3 bases and J by 7 bases, with 27 bases between them. Looked up from germline, CDR1 is SGHDN and CDR2 is FVKESK. This chain's CDR3 is CASSHDRNRGGANGGELFF. For the CDR3, the DNA is TGTGCCAGCAGCCACGACCGTAACAGGGGAGGGGCAAACGGCGGGGAGCTGTTTTTT.

This chain links TRBV19 with TRBJ1-4; D call uncertain. The CDR3 has 15 amino acids. The V end was cut by 9 bases, the J end by 8 bases, with 22 bases between. Per the germline V gene, CDR1 is LNHDA and CDR2 is SQIVND (reference sequence). The CDR3 loop is CASKGRTTRTEKLFF. In nucleotides, the CDR3 is TGTGCCAGCAAGGGCCGGACGACCCGCACGGAAAAACTGTTTTTT.

The chain is built from TRBV6-4 and TRBJ2-1; 7 bases are shared with TRBD1. The CDR3 loop spans 12 amino acids. V shed 6 bases, J shed 7 bases, and the junction held 3 bases outside the gene matches. Germline loops: CDR1 MRHNA, CDR2 SNTAGT. The CDR3, as DNA: TGTGCCAGCAGCCCAGGGGGTAATGAGCAGTTCTTC. Amino acid sequence: CASSPGGNEQFF.

This chain's CDR3 is CASSLDPGVVTDTQYF. The CDR3 coding sequence is TGCGCCAGCAGCTTGGATCCAGGGGTTGTCACAGATACGCAGTATTTT. The chain uses TRBV5-1 and TRBJ2-3, with a possible D match to TRBD1 (6 bases). The V gene's germline CDR1 is SGHRS and CDR2 YFSETQ. V lost 0 bases and J 2 bases, leaving 13 bases between the germline ends. The CDR3 runs 16 residues. Full variable domain (missing parts from reference TRBV5-1 and TRBJ2-3): KAGVTQTPRYLIKTRGQQVTLSCSPISGHRSVSWYQQTPGQGLQFLFEYFSETQRNKGNFPGRFSGRQFSNSRSEMNVSTLELGDSALYLCASSLDPGVVTDTQYFGPGTRLTVL.

The chain uses TRBV7-3 and TRBJ1-1; D is ambiguous. The V gene's germline CDR1 is SGHTA and CDR2 FQGTGA. The ends were cut back, 3 bases at V and 4 bases at J, with 9 bases in the middle. The CDR3 runs to 13 residues. The CDR3 spells CASSFRMGTEAFF. The CDR3 nucleotides read TGTGCCAGCAGCTTTCGGATGGGCACTGAAGCTTTCTTT.

This chain uses TRBV5-1 with TRBJ2-3; D is tentatively TRBD1 or TRBD2 (5 bases each). Deletions cut 0 bases from V and 0 bases from J, with 8 bases between. The CDR3 is 15 amino acids. CDR1 is SGHRS and CDR2 is YFSETQ in the germline V gene. DNA for the CDR3: TGCGCCAGCAGCTTGGAAAGGGACAGCACAGATACGCAGTATTTT. Amino acid sequence: CASSLERDSTDTQYF.

Only one count was recorded for this clone. V is TRBV18 and J is TRBJ2-7; 7 nucleotides match TRBD1. CDR3 length equals 14 residues. Looked up from germline, CDR1 is KGHSH and CDR2 is LQKENI. J was trimmed by 4 bases and V by 2 bases; bases with no gene match: 5. The DNA of the CDR3 is TGTGCCAGCTCACCAGAGGGACAGCGATACGAGCAGTACGTC. Residues: CASSPEGQRYEQYV.

The chain recombines TRBV6-5 with TRBJ1-4; D call uncertain. The CDR3 is 16 amino acids. Trimming left V 2 bases short and J 8 bases short, with 18 bases between. Germline CDR1 is MNHEY and CDR2 is SVGAGI. The CDR3 nucleotides are TGTGCCAGCAGTTACGGCCAAGTTGGAGTTAACGAAAAACTGTTTTTT. Its protein is CASSYGQVGVNEKLFF.

The chain has TRBV5-1 and TRBJ2-7; D assignment may be TRBD1 or TRBD2 (5 bases each). V was pared by 4 bases and J by 4 bases, with 9 bases between. CDR1 is SGHRS and CDR2 is YFSETQ in the germline V gene. The CDR3 covers 12 residues. CDR3 protein: CASSRDGYEQYV. CDR3 coding DNA: TGCGCCAGCAGCCGGGACGGATACGAGCAGTACGTC.

This chain links TRBV15 with TRBJ2-1; 8 nucleotides line up with TRBD2. V trimming: 3 bases; J trimming: 8 bases; junction bases outside the gene matches: 15. Germline V gives CDR1 LNHNV, CDR2 YYDKDF (reference sequence). The CDR3 spans 17 residues. The DNA for the CDR3 is TGTGCCACCAGCAGTGGGTTAACTAGCGGCGTCACGGATGAGCAGTTCTTC. Encoded protein: CATSSGLTSGVTDEQFF.

This chain links TRBV2 with TRBJ1-2; TRBD1 matches 7 bases. CDR1 is SNHLY, CDR2 FYNNEI, per germline. The CDR3 runs 13 residues. V dropped 7 bases and J dropped 8; count of bases not matched to a gene: 10. The CDR3 DNA sequence: TGTGCCAGCACAGGGGGTCTGATGGGAGGCTACACCTTC. Its translation: CASTGGLMGGYTF.

The gene calls are TRBV5-3 and TRBJ2-2; 8 bases map to TRBD1. TRBV5-3 is recorded as an ORF, its role being uncertain. This CDR3 comprises 15 residues. The trim removed 4 bases at V and 7 bases at J, leaving 9 bases unmatched. CDR3 sequence reads: CARSATGEVGGELFF. CDR3 DNA sequence: TGTGCCAGAAGCGCGACAGGGGAAGTGGGCGGGGAGCTGTTTTTT.